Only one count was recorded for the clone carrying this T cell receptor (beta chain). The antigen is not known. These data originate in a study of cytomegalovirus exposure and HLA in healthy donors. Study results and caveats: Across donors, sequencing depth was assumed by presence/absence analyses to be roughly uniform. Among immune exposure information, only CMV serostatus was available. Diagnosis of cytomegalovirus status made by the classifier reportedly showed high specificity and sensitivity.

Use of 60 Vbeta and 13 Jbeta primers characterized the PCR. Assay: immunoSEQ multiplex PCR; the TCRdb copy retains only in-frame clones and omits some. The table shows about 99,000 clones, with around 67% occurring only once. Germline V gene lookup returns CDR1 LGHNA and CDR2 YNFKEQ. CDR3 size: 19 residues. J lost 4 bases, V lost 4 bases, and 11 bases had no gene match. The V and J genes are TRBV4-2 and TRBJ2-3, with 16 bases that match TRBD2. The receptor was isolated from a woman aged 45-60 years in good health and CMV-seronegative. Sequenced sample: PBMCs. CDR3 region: CASSRVGTSGGAWADTQYF. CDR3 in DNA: TGTGCCAGCAGCCGAGTAGGGACTAGCGGGGGGGCATGGGCAGATACGCAGTATTTT.